These 25 T cell receptor beta chains were sequenced from one sample in a study of CXCR3-negative and CXCR3-positive naive CD8 T cells. Whole-study results and caveats: CXCR3-positive naive cells had more hydrophobic TRB CDR3s than CXCR3-negative naive cells.

Their antigens are not known. All TRB cDNA libraries came from 5' RACE performed with UMI labels. Reprocessing the 5' RACE reads, TCRdb reports a single entry for every CDR3 protein and omits DNA. In total, the table holds tens of thousands of distinct CDR3 sequences. Source material: naive CXCR3+ CD8+ T cells from blood. The subset denotes: CD45RO-CCR7+CD27+CD95- naive CD8+ T cells expressing CXCR3 (TNR3+). The source of these receptors is a human donor in good health. Some clones in this sample may be carry-over from other donors' samples.

The gene calls are TRBV29-1 and TRBJ2-7; TCRdb's assignment of TRBD2 cannot be checked, as there is no DNA. In germline, CDR1 is SQVTM, CDR2 ANQGSEA. The CDR3 sequence is 13 residues long. This CDR3 is CSVLAGGFYEQYF.

The rearrangement links TRBV4-2 to TRBJ2-2; TCRdb's D call, TRBD2, is unchecked because there is no DNA. The CDR3 spans 14 residues. The V gene's germline CDR1 is LGHNA and CDR2 YNFKEQ. CDR3: CASSQVTSAGELFF.

The V gene is TRBV5-1, the J gene TRBJ2-4; TCRdb gives TRBD1 as the D gene, but with no DNA this cannot be confirmed. The germline CDR1 and CDR2 sequences are SGHRS and YFSETQ. This CDR3 has 13 amino acids. The CDR3 reads CASTRTGEDIQYF.

This sequence joins TRBV29-1 and TRBJ1-2; TCRdb indicates TRBD1, and absent DNA this call remains unverified. CDR3 length: 13 amino acids. CDR1 SQVTM and CDR2 ANQGSEA come from the germline V gene. The CDR3 protein is CSVGAGDNYGYTF.

This chain uses TRBV5-1 with TRBJ2-3; TCRdb lists TRBD1, though no DNA is available to test this call. Germline values: CDR1 SGHRS, CDR2 YFSETQ. CDR3 size: 13 residues. CDR3 in amino acids: CASEEGAADTQYF.

The chain recombines TRBV5-6 with TRBJ2-7; absent DNA, TCRdb's TRBD1 call cannot be checked. The CDR3 has 13 residues. Germline V lookup: CDR1 SGHDT, CDR2 YYEEEE. The CDR3 here is CASSLYRAGEQYF.

The V gene is TRBV28, the J gene TRBJ1-1. Germline assignment: CDR1 MDHEN and CDR2 SYDVKM. The CDR3 covers 13 residues. CDR3 loop: CASKIGEENEAFF.

The chain recombines TRBV5-4 with TRBJ2-1. CDR3 size: 14 residues. Germline V gene sequence: CDR1 SGHNT, CDR2 YYREEE (reference sequence). CDR3 protein: CASSPLGSYNEQFF.

The chain combines TRBV10-3 with TRBJ2-5; TCRdb calls TRBD1, which cannot be checked without DNA. Germline lookup yields CDR1 ENHRY and CDR2 SYGVKD. The length of the CDR3 is 16 residues. The CDR3 sequence is CAISEGSGGQQETQYF.

This sequence joins TRBV5-1 and TRBJ2-5; TCRdb selects TRBD1, and the lack of DNA leaves this call unchecked. The CDR3 sequence is 14 residues long. The germline CDR1 and CDR2 sequences are SGHRS and YFSETQ. The CDR3 reads CASSPGQGPETQYF.

The chain combines TRBV20-1 with TRBJ2-1; TCRdb gives TRBD1 as the D gene, but with no DNA this cannot be confirmed. Germline V CDR1 and CDR2: DFQATT, SNEGSKA (reference sequence). The CDR3 covers 15 residues. The CDR3 loop reads CSASPGGTGYNEQFF.

This chain connects TRBV27 to TRBJ2-3; TCRdb's D call, TRBD2, is unchecked because there is no DNA. Germline CDR1 MNHEY, CDR2 SMNVEV (reference sequence). This CDR3 has 16 amino acids. The CDR3 sequence: CASSPIERGFTDTQYF.

The chain uses TRBV7-2 and TRBJ2-1. The germline CDR1 and CDR2 sequences are SGHTA and FQGNSA. This CDR3 comprises 13 residues. CDR3 in amino acids: CASSLPPQIEQFF. The full variable domain, rest sourced from reference TRBV7-2 and TRBJ2-1, is GAGVSQSPSNKVTEKGKDVELRCDPISGHTALYWYRQSLGQGLEFLIYFQGNSAPDKSGLPSDRFSAERTGGSVSTLTIQRTQQEDSAVYLCASSLPPQIEQFFGPGTRLTVL.

The chain uses TRBV4-1 and TRBJ1-1; no DNA is available, so the TRBD1 call from TCRdb remains unchecked. The CDR3 runs 14 residues. The germline gives CDR1 MGHRA, CDR2 YSYEKL. CDR3 protein: CASRTRAERPEAFF.

The chain uses TRBV5-4 and TRBJ2-7; TCRdb reports TRBD1, a call that lacks DNA to check it against. From germline, CDR1 is SGHNT and CDR2 YYREEE (reference sequence). The CDR3 totals 14 residues. The CDR3 spells CASSPSGQTYEQYF.

The chain uses TRBV6-5 and TRBJ2-7. Germline assignment: CDR1 MNHEY and CDR2 SVGAGI. This CDR3 is 13 amino acids long. CDR3: CASSQGTAYEQYF.

V and J are TRBV4-3 and TRBJ2-7; with no DNA, the TCRdb D assignment of TRBD2 cannot be verified. CDR1 is LGHNA, CDR2 YSLEER, per germline. The CDR3 has 15 residues. CDR3 sequence: CASSQEEEGPREQYF.

J is TRBJ2-1 and V is TRBV4-1; TCRdb's assignment of TRBD2 cannot be checked, as there is no DNA. Germline V gives CDR1 MGHRA, CDR2 YSYEKL. The length of the CDR3 is 16 residues. The CDR3 here is CASSQDWLAGVNEQFF.

This chain's CDR3 is CASSPGRNNNEQFF. The chain recombines TRBV2 with TRBJ2-1; TCRdb outputs TRBD1, but without DNA this stays unchecked. Per germline, CDR1 SNHLY and CDR2 FYNNEI. This CDR3 is 14 amino acids long. Combining the CDR3 with reference TRBV2 and TRBJ2-1 gives the whole variable domain EPEVTQTPSHQVTQMGQEVILRCVPISNHLYFYWYRQILGQKVEFLVSFYNNEISEKSEIFDDQFSVERPDGSNFTLKIRSTKLEDSAMYFCASSPGRNNNEQFFGPGTRLTVL.

The chain uses TRBV6-6 and TRBJ2-7. Germline V gene sequence: CDR1 MNHNY, CDR2 SVGAGI (reference sequence). The CDR3 extends over 13 amino acids. CDR3 sequence: CASSLRGDCEQYF.

V usage is TRBV3-1 and J usage is TRBJ2-1; TCRdb's assignment of TRBD1 cannot be checked, as there is no DNA. Germline lookup yields CDR1 LGHDT and CDR2 YNNKEL (reference sequence). The CDR3 has 15 residues. CDR3 amino acids: CASSQDPTGAYEQFF.

The V and J genes are TRBV13 and TRBJ2-5; the TCRdb D gene call, TRBD2, has no DNA to confirm it. CDR1 and CDR2 from the germline V gene are PRHDT and FYEKMQ (reference sequence). This CDR3 has 16 residues. The CDR3 is CASSVNSGRDQETQYF.

The rearrangement uses TRBV12-3 or TRBV12-4 and TRBJ2-6; TCRdb's assignment of TRBD1 cannot be checked, as there is no DNA. The CDR3 covers 15 residues. CDR3 region: CASGDRVAGANVLTF.

The chain joins TRBV12-3 or TRBV12-4 to TRBJ1-2; lacking DNA, the TRBD1 call made by TCRdb goes unchecked. CDR3 size: 14 residues. The CDR3 is CASSLAAGSNGYTF.

The V call is TRBV7-2, the J call TRBJ2-5; TCRdb outputs TRBD1, but without DNA this stays unchecked. The length of the CDR3 is 16 residues. CDR1 and CDR2 from the germline V gene are SGHTA and FQGNSA. CDR3 sequence: CASSFHRGPPQETQYF.